This entry lists 3 T cell receptor beta chains sequenced from one sample in a study of CD8 T cells in ankylosing spondylitis. Study conclusions and caveats: Ankylosing spondylitis blood appeared to carry a characteristic TCR beta motif of roughly 8 highly homologous variants.

Their antigens remain unidentified. From the 5' RACE reads, TCRdb called clonotypes with MiXCR, one entry per CDR3 protein. The repertoire consists of about 800,000 distinct CDR3 sequences, with 10% to 15% occurring once and the leading ten covering roughly 0.51%. Sequencing was performed on blood, either unsorted or a sorted T cell fraction (not recorded which). These receptors were obtained from a male donor with ankylosing spondylitis.

This sequence joins TRBV5-6 and TRBJ2-3; possibly TRBD2 for D (5 bases). Germline V gene sequence: CDR1 SGHDT, CDR2 YYEEEE. This CDR3 comprises 15 residues. Trimming pared 0 bases from V and 6 bases from J, leaving 14 bases between. CDR3: CASSLDPGFRDTQYF. In DNA form, the CDR3 reads TGTGCCAGCAGCTTGGATCCGGGGTTTAGGGATACGCAGTATTTT.

The rearrangement links TRBV18 to TRBJ2-7; D might be TRBD1 or TRBD2, each matching 5 bases. CDR1 is KGHSH, CDR2 LQKENI, per germline. Trimming removed 3 bases at V and 3 bases at J, with 15 bases between. The CDR3 length is 15 residues. The CDR3 is CASSPGTERSYEQYF. The CDR3 region has the DNA TGTGCCAGCTCACCTGGGACGGAGCGAAGCTACGAGCAGTACTTC.

V and J are TRBV12-3 or TRBV12-4 and TRBJ2-3; 7 bases match TRBD1. J lost 7 bases, V lost 5 bases, and 18 bases had no gene match. The CDR3 totals 17 residues. The CDR3 reads CASSPKRQGLAQNTQYF. DNA of the CDR3: TGTGCCAGCAGTCCAAAAAGACAGGGATTGGCACAGAATACGCAGTATTTT.